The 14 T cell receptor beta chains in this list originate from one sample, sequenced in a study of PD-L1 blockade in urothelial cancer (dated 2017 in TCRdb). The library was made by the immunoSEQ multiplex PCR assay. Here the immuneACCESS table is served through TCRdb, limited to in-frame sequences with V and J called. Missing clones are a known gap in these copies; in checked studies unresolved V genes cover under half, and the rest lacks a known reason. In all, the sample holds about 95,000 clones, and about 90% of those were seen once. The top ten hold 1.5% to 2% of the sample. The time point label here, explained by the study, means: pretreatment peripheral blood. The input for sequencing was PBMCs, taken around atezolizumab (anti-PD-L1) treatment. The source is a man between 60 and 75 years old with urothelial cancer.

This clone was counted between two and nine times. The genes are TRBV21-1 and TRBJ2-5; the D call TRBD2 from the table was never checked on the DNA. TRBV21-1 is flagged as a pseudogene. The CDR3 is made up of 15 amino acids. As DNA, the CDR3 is TGTGCCAGCAGCTTCCTCCAGGCCGCGGGAGAGACCCAGTACTTC. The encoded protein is CASSFLQAAGETQYF.

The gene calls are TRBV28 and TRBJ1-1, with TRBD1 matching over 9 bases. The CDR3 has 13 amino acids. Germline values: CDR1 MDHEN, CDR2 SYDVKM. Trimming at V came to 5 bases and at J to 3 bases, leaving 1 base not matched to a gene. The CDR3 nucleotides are TGTGCCAGCAGTAGGACAGGGGACACTGAAGCTTTCTTT. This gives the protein CASSRTGDTEAFF.

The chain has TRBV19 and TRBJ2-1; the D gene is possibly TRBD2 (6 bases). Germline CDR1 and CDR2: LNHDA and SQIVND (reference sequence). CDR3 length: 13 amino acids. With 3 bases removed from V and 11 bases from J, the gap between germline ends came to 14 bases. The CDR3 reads CASSMAGWGKQFF. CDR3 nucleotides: TGTGCCAGTAGTATGGCGGGGTGGGGGAAGCAGTTCTTC.

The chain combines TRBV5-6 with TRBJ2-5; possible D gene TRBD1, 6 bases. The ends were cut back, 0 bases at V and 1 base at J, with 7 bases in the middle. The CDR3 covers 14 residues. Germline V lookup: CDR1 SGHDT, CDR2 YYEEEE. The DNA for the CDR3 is TGTGCCAGCAGCTTGGGGACAGCCCAAGAGACCCAGTACTTC. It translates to CASSLGTAQETQYF.

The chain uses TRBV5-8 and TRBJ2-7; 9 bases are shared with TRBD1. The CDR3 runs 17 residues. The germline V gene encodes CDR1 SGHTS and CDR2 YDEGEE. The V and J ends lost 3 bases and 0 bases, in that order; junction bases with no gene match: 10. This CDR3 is CASSYRQGEGGSYEQYF. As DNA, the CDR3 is TGTGCCAGCAGCTATCGACAGGGGGAGGGTGGCTCCTACGAGCAGTACTTC.

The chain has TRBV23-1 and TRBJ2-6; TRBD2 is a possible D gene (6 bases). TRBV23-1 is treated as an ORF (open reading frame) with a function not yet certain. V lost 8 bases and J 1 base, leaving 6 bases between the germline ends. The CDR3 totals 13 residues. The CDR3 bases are TGCGCCAGCGGGAGGTCTGGGGCCAACGTCCTGACTTTC. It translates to CASGRSGANVLTF.

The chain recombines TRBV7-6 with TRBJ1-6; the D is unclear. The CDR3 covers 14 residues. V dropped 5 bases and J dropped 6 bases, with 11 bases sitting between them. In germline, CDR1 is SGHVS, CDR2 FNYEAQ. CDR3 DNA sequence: TGTGCCAGCAGCCCACGGGGTCTTAATTCACCCCTCCACTTT. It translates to CASSPRGLNSPLHF.

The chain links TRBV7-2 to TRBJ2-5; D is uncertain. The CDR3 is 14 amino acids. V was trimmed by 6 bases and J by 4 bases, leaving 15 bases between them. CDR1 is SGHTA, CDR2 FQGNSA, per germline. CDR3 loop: CASRSQLISETQYF. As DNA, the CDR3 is TGTGCCAGCAGATCCCAACTGATATCAGAGACCCAGTACTTC.

CDR3 bases: TGCGCCAGCAGCCAATCGGCTAGCGGGACGAGCTCCTACAATGAGCAGTTCTTC. It is translated as CASSQSASGTSSYNEQFF. The chain joins TRBV4-3 to TRBJ2-1; 9 bases map to TRBD2. V shed 2 bases and J 0 bases; nucleotides not matched to a gene: 8. Per the germline V gene, CDR1 is LGHNA and CDR2 is YSLEER. This CDR3 is built from 18 residues.

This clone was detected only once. CDR3 amino acids: CASTPTGGSNIQYF. The CDR3 DNA reads as TGTGCCAGTACCCCAACGGGAGGGTCAAACATTCAGTACTTC. The chain uses TRBV19 and TRBJ2-4; 8 nucleotides match TRBD2. The CDR3 has 14 residues. The germline V gene encodes CDR1 LNHDA and CDR2 SQIVND (reference sequence). V shed 7 bases and J 6 bases; nucleotides not matched to a gene: 8.

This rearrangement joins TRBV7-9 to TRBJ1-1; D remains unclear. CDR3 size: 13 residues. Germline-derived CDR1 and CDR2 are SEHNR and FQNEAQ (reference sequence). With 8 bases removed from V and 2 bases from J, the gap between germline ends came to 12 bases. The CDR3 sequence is CASHRELNTEAFF. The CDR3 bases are TGTGCCAGCCACAGAGAATTAAACACTGAAGCTTTCTTT.

For the CDR3, the DNA is TGTGCCAGCAGCTCTGGGGGGGCTAATTCACCCCTCCACTTT. This gives the protein CASSSGGANSPLHF. The chain joins TRBV5-4 to TRBJ1-6; D perhaps matches TRBD1 (6 bases). This CDR3 region has 14 residues. Deletions cut 3 bases from V and 6 bases from J, with 10 bases between. Germline V gene data show CDR1 as SGHNT and CDR2 as YYREEE (reference sequence).

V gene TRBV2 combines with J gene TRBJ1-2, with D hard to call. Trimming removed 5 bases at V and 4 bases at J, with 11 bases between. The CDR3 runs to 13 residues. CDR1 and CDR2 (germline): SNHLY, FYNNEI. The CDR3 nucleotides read TGTGCCAGCAGTATTGGCCCCCTCTATGGCTACACCTTC. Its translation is CASSIGPLYGYTF.

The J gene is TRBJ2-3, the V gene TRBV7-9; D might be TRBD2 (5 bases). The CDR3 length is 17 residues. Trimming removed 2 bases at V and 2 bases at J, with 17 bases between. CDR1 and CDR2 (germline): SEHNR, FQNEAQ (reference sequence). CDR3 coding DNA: TGTGCCAGCAGCTTATGGGAGACCGCCTCAATCACAGATACGCAGTATTTT. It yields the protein CASSLWETASITDTQYF.